This T cell receptor beta chain was recovered during a study of blood T cell repertoires in COVID-19. Study summary: Samples of COVID-19 (acute and convalescent) were obtained from the United States, Italy and Spain. PBMCs, B-cell-depleted T cells, or T cells were the source of the cDNA or gDNA that made up the material.

Source study methods: Reference gene primer amplification in the assay estimated nucleated cell counts. Repertoires were generated with immunoSEQ multiplex PCR, while TCRdb's copy carries only in-frame clones and drops some. V, J and clone size derive from that table, while D and trimming were established from the DNA sequence. The table lists 97,000 or so clones, roughly 87% of them singletons, with 15% to 20% in the top ten. The ends lost 5 bases at V and 5 bases at J; junction bases unmatched: 12. The V gene's germline CDR1 is SGHTA and CDR2 FQGNSA. The CDR3 runs to 16 residues. This TCR was sampled from a man older than 75 with acute or convalescent COVID-19. V gene TRBV7-2 combines with J gene TRBJ1-5, with 7 bases matching TRBD1. Specimen: peripheral blood. CDR3 nucleotide sequence: TGTGCCAGCAGCCAACAGGGGTTGGGGTACCATCAGCCCCAGCATTTT. It codes for CASSQQGLGYHQPQHF.